Shown below are 29 T cell receptor beta chains from a single sample sequenced in a study of cytomegalovirus exposure and HLA in healthy donors. This PCR relied on a set of 60 Vbeta primers and 13 Jbeta primers. The repertoire was sequenced with immunoSEQ multiplex PCR; TCRdb's copy has only in-frame clones and lacks some. This table has 160,000 or so clones, 65% to 90% appearing once. The sequencing input was PBMCs. These receptors were collected from a woman aged 18-30 years in good health and CMV-seronegative.

The DNA for the CDR3 is TGTGCCAGCAGCCAAGAGACAGGGGAGAGCACTGAAGCTTTCTTT. Translation: CASSQETGESTEAFF. V is TRBV7-8 and J is TRBJ1-1; 8 positions agree with TRBD1. Germline loops: CDR1 SGHVS, CDR2 FQNEAQ. The CDR3 is made up of 15 amino acids. The V and J ends lost 5 bases and 4 bases, in that order; junction bases with no gene match: 9.

The gene calls are TRBV2 and TRBJ2-1, with TRBD2 matching 10 bases. Germline trimming cut 10 bases from V and 9 bases from J; bases unmatched to any gene: 12. CDR3 length: 14 residues. Germline V gives CDR1 SNHLY, CDR2 FYNNEI. The CDR3 coding sequence is TGTGCCATCCAAGGGACTAGCGAGTTTGGTGAGCAGTTCTTC. Translated: CAIQGTSEFGEQFF.

The chain joins TRBV27 to TRBJ2-7; D may be TRBD2 (7 bases). The germline V gene has CDR1 MNHEY and CDR2 SMNVEV (reference sequence). This CDR3 region has 15 residues. V was trimmed by 2 bases and J by 4 bases, leaving 15 bases between them. Written as DNA, the CDR3 is TGTGCCAGCAGTTTACGGGGCGGGGGCGCGTACGAGCAGTACTTC. Amino acid sequence: CASSLRGGGAYEQYF.

The chain is built from TRBV5-1 and TRBJ2-3; 14 nucleotides align to TRBD2. Germline CDR1 SGHRS, CDR2 YFSETQ. V was pared by 4 bases and J by 5 bases, with 9 bases of the junction left unmatched. The CDR3 has 17 residues. DNA of the CDR3: TGCGCCAGCAGCCCACTCGCGACTAGCGGGGGGGGAGATACGCAGTATTTT. It specifies CASSPLATSGGGDTQYF.

This rearrangement joins TRBV5-1 to TRBJ2-5, with no clear D. The CDR3 spans 14 residues. Germline CDR1 reads SGHRS; CDR2 reads YFSETQ. V was clipped by 6 bases and J by 0 bases, with 12 bases between them. The CDR3, as DNA: TGCGCCAGCACCATCACCGGGTACCAAGAGACCCAGTACTTC. Its protein product is CASTITGYQETQYF. Together with reference TRBV5-1 and TRBJ2-5, the CDR3 gives the full variable domain: KAGVTQTPRYLIKTRGQQVTLSCSPISGHRSVSWYQQTPGQGLQFLFEYFSETQRNKGNFPGRFSGRQFSNSRSEMNVSTLELGDSALYLCASTITGYQETQYFGPGTRLLVL.

The chain joins TRBV19 to TRBJ1-2; D is unclear. Germline V gives CDR1 LNHDA, CDR2 SQIVND (reference sequence). The CDR3 loop spans 13 amino acids. V lost 6 bases to trimming and J lost 7 bases, with 15 bases between them. CDR3 protein: CASSSSLWSGYTF. CDR3 nucleotides: TGTGCCAGTAGCTCAAGTCTTTGGAGTGGCTACACCTTC. Filled out from reference TRBV19 and TRBJ1-2, the complete variable domain reads DGGITQSPKYLFRKEGQNVTLSCEQNLNHDAMYWYRQDPGQGLRLIYYSQIVNDFQKGDIAEGYSVSREKKESFPLTVTSAQKNPTAFYLCASSSSLWSGYTFGSGTRLTVV.

J is TRBJ1-5 and V is TRBV5-8; 8 bases agree with TRBD1. The germline gives CDR1 SGHTS, CDR2 YDEGEE. V gave up 4 bases and J gave up 2 bases; unmatched junction bases: 2. The CDR3 sequence is 14 residues long. The CDR3 is CASSQGQGNQPQHF. In DNA form, the CDR3 reads TGTGCCAGCAGCCAGGGACAGGGCAATCAGCCCCAGCATTTT.

This clone was found a few times. This sequence joins TRBV6-4 and TRBJ1-1; no clear D gene. This CDR3 region has 13 residues. Between the trimmed V and J ends, which lost 4 bases and 1 base, there was a span of 7 bases. Germline-derived CDR1 and CDR2 are MRHNA and SNTAGT. The DNA of the CDR3 is TGTGCCAGCAGTGTCGAGCCGAACACTGAAGCTTTCTTT. Its protein is CASSVEPNTEAFF.

This chain connects TRBV7-9 to TRBJ2-5; D is undetermined. Gene TRBJ2-7 matches the end of the DNA better, so the J call may be wrong. The CDR3 extends over 11 amino acids. Germline V gene data show CDR1 as SEHNR and CDR2 as FQNEAQ (reference sequence). CDR3 sequence reads: CASSFNYEQYF. CDR3 in DNA: TGTGCCAGCAGCTTCAATTACGAGCAGTACTTC.

This clone appeared once. The gene calls are TRBV29-1 and TRBJ2-1; D unclear. CDR3 length: 12 residues. Deletions cut 3 bases from V and 8 bases from J, with 11 bases between. The V gene's germline CDR1 is SQVTM and CDR2 ANQGSEA. Here the CDR3 DNA reads TGCAGCGTTGATCTTAGCCTCGATGAGCAGTTCTTC. This encodes CSVDLSLDEQFF.

The chain is built from TRBV28 and TRBJ1-5, with D possibly being TRBD1 (5 bases). Germline-derived CDR1 and CDR2 are MDHEN and SYDVKM. This CDR3 contains 14 residues. Trimming left V 4 bases short and J 7 bases short, with 14 bases between. The CDR3 reads CASSSPSGDQPQHF. Here the CDR3 DNA reads TGTGCCAGCAGTTCCCCCTCGGGGGACCAGCCCCAGCATTTT.

The chain has TRBV7-2 and TRBJ1-2, with TRBD1 identical over 10 bases. The CDR3 spans 17 residues. Germline values: CDR1 SGHTA, CDR2 FQGNSA. The V and J ends lost 3 bases and 8 bases, in that order; junction bases with no gene match: 15. This CDR3 is CASSFRQGAGVLEGYTF. The CDR3 coding sequence is TGTGCCAGCAGCTTTCGACAGGGGGCTGGGGTCCTAGAAGGCTACACCTTC.

The rearrangement joins TRBV6-5 to TRBJ2-7; 8 bases match TRBD1. CDR1 is MNHEY, CDR2 SVGAGI, per germline. J gave up 3 bases and V 5 bases, and 3 bases lay outside the gene matches. The CDR3 is 13 residues long. The CDR3 protein is CASSRQGIYEQYF. The CDR3, as DNA: TGTGCCAGCAGTCGACAGGGGATCTACGAGCAGTACTTC.

For the CDR3, the DNA is TGTGCCAGCAGCTTAGGTCAAGCGGGGGGTAGTGAGCAGTTCTTC. Translated: CASSLGQAGGSEQFF. The chain links TRBV11-2 to TRBJ2-1; 9 bases fit TRBD2. CDR1 is SGHAT, CDR2 FQNNGV, per germline. With 1 base clipped from V and 9 bases from J, the junction kept 7 bases outside the gene matches. This CDR3 has 15 amino acids. Complete variable domain (other parts from reference TRBV11-2 and TRBJ2-1): EAGVAQSPRYKIIEKRQSVAFWCNPISGHATLYWYQQILGQGPKLLIQFQNNGVVDDSQLPKDRFSAERLKGVDSTLKIQPAKLEDSAVYLCASSLGQAGGSEQFFGPGTRLTVL.

This chain links TRBV30 with TRBJ1-1, with no clear D. Germline V lookup: CDR1 GTSNPN, CDR2 SVGIG (reference sequence). Trimming cost V 5 bases and J 5 bases, with 15 bases left between them. The CDR3 sequence is 13 residues long. CDR3 sequence: CAWYGESMTEAFF. The DNA for the CDR3 is TGTGCCTGGTACGGGGAATCTATGACTGAAGCTTTCTTT.

The chain couples TRBV27 to TRBJ1-1; D unclear. This CDR3 spans 14 amino acids. Between the trimmed V and J ends, which lost 4 bases and 1 base, there was a span of 10 bases. Germline CDR1 and CDR2: MNHEY and SMNVEV (reference sequence). As DNA, the CDR3 is TGTGCCAGCAGTTCTAACAGACAGAACACTGAAGCTTTCTTT. Translation: CASSSNRQNTEAFF.

This rearrangement joins TRBV5-1 to TRBJ2-2; TRBD2 matches at 7 bases. V lost 2 bases to trimming and J lost 7 bases; unmatched junction nucleotides: 17. The length of the CDR3 is 18 residues. Germline V gives CDR1 SGHRS, CDR2 YFSETQ. The chain's CDR3 is CASSLYGGAGASGGELFF. For the CDR3, the DNA is TGCGCCAGCAGCTTATACGGTGGGGCGGGAGCATCTGGCGGGGAGCTGTTTTTT.

V is TRBV11-3 and J is TRBJ2-3, with 9 bases identical to TRBD2. V was pared by 3 bases and J by 0 bases, with 10 bases of the junction left unmatched. The germline gives CDR1 SGHNT, CDR2 YENEEA. The CDR3 sequence is 18 residues long. The CDR3 is CASSLEGASGTSTDTQYF. CDR3 bases: TGTGCCAGCAGCTTGGAGGGGGCTAGCGGGACGAGCACAGATACGCAGTATTTT.

The rearrangement uses TRBV5-1 and TRBJ2-1, with 8 bases that match TRBD2. The V gene's germline CDR1 is SGHRS and CDR2 YFSETQ. V lost 3 bases, J lost 0 bases, and 17 bases stayed unmatched. The CDR3 sequence is 20 residues long. The CDR3 coding sequence is TGCGCCAGCAGCTGGTCCACTAGCGGCCAAAGCAAGAGCTCCTACAATGAGCAGTTCTTC. Protein sequence: CASSWSTSGQSKSSYNEQFF.

This clone showed up just a few times. The rearrangement joins TRBV1 to TRBJ2-7; the D call of TRBD1 is as the table states it, not checked on the DNA. TRBV1 is a documented pseudogene. This CDR3 has 17 residues. CDR3 coding DNA: TGCACCAGCAGCCAAGGCCACAACGGGGGACAGGGCCACGAGCAGTACTTC. This encodes CTSSQGHNGGQGHEQYF.

V usage is TRBV6-5 and J usage is TRBJ1-2; 9 bases are a match to TRBD1. Unmatched junction bases numbered 6, after V lost 5 bases and J lost 2 bases. The CDR3 is made up of 15 amino acids. Germline V gene lookup returns CDR1 MNHEY and CDR2 SVGAGI. CDR3 nucleotides: TGTGCCAGCAGTAACGGACAGGGGCACAACTATGGCTACACCTTC. Protein product: CASSNGQGHNYGYTF.

The chain couples TRBV29-1 to TRBJ2-7; D might be TRBD1 (6 bases). Trimming removed 5 bases from V and 3 bases from J, with 14 bases in between. This CDR3 is built from 13 residues. CDR1 and CDR2 (germline): SQVTM, ANQGSEA. CDR3 DNA sequence: TGCAGCGTTCGTACGGGACAAGACTACGAGCAGTACTTC. Translation gives CSVRTGQDYEQYF.

The V gene is TRBV11-3, the J gene TRBJ2-1, with a weak D call TRBD1 (5 bases). V lost 1 base and J lost 3, with 7 bases in between. The CDR3 has 14 amino acids. The germline CDR1 and CDR2 sequences are SGHNT and YENEEA. This chain's CDR3 is CASSLAQGYNEQFF. The CDR3 DNA reads as TGTGCCAGCAGCTTAGCGCAGGGCTACAATGAGCAGTTCTTC.

The chain combines TRBV19 with TRBJ1-4, with 8 bases lining up with TRBD1. The J segment lost 8 bases and the V segment lost 4 bases, leaving 6 bases of the junction unmatched. This CDR3 region has 14 residues. CDR1 and CDR2 (germline): LNHDA, SQIVND (reference sequence). CDR3 DNA: TGTGCCAGTAGTAGCGGACAGGGAGGGGAAAAACTGTTTTTT. Translated, it gives CASSSGQGGEKLFF.

CDR3 amino acids: CASSSRTSGRWYEQYF. The CDR3 region has the DNA TGTGCCAGCAGTTCGAGGACTAGCGGGAGGTGGTACGAGCAGTACTTC. This chain connects TRBV6-5 to TRBJ2-7; 14 bases agree with TRBD2. Germline loops: CDR1 MNHEY, CDR2 SVGAGI. There are 16 residues in the CDR3. V lost 4 bases to trimming and J lost 4 bases; unmatched junction nucleotides: 6.

This chain joins TRBV6-4 and TRBJ2-3; 9 nucleotides align to TRBD2. CDR1 and CDR2 (germline): MRHNA, SNTAGT. The V gene end was trimmed by 2 bases and the J gene end by 3 bases; junction bases not matched to a gene: 3. The CDR3 loop spans 15 amino acids. The CDR3 nucleotides read TGTGCCAGCAGTGACGGAGCGGGGGGAACAGATACGCAGTATTTT. This translates into CASSDGAGGTDTQYF.

The rearrangement uses TRBV5-1 and TRBJ2-2, with D tentatively TRBD1 (5 bases). The CDR3 totals 16 residues. The V gene's germline CDR1 is SGHRS and CDR2 YFSETQ. Deletions cut 6 bases from V and 4 bases from J, with 19 bases between. The chain's CDR3 is CASKKGVGQITGELFF. In nucleotides, the CDR3 is TGCGCCAGCAAGAAAGGCGTGGGGCAGATCACCGGGGAGCTGTTTTTT. Complete variable domain (other parts from reference TRBV5-1 and TRBJ2-2): KAGVTQTPRYLIKTRGQQVTLSCSPISGHRSVSWYQQTPGQGLQFLFEYFSETQRNKGNFPGRFSGRQFSNSRSEMNVSTLELGDSALYLCASKKGVGQITGELFFGEGSRLTVL.

The J gene is TRBJ2-5, the V gene TRBV28, with 8 bases fitting TRBD1. The J call may be wrong; the DNA end is better matched by TRBJ2-7. Germline-derived CDR1 and CDR2 are MDHEN and SYDVKM. CDR3 length equals 13 residues. CDR3 region: CASSQGATYEQYF. CDR3 bases: TGTGCCAGCAGCCAGGGGGCTACCTACGAGCAGTACTTC.

The V call is TRBV2, the J call TRBJ2-3, with D perhaps matching TRBD2 (6 bases). The CDR3 totals 13 residues. Germline loops: CDR1 SNHLY, CDR2 FYNNEI. V dropped 8 bases and J dropped 2 bases, with 11 bases sitting between them. CDR3 sequence: CASFAGPTDTQYF. CDR3 DNA: TGTGCCAGCTTCGCGGGACCCACAGATACGCAGTATTTT. The full variable domain, in which reference TRBV2 and TRBJ2-3 provide the parts outside the CDR3, is EPEVTQTPSHQVTQMGQEVILRCVPISNHLYFYWYRQILGQKVEFLVSFYNNEISEKSEIFDDQFSVERPDGSNFTLKIRSTKLEDSAMYFCASFAGPTDTQYFGPGTRLTVL.